This passage covers 6 T cell receptor beta chains from one sample sequenced in a study of blood T cells in healthy people across ages. Through a sample-barcoded 5' primer and a J-beta primer mix, a second PCR was run for roughly 7 to 12 cycles. Each CDR3 protein gets one entry after TCRdb re-called the 5' RACE reads with MiXCR. The sample records fewer than 2,000,000 distinct CDR3 sequences, around 36% being singletons. Sequenced: blood. Receptors were obtained from a woman in her twenties or thirties in good health.

V is TRBV5-6 and J is TRBJ2-3; 10 nucleotides agree with TRBD1. CDR1 SGHDT and CDR2 YYEEEE come from the germline V gene. The CDR3 loop spans 16 amino acids. The junction had 5 bases not matched to a gene; V was cut back by 4 bases and J by 0 bases. This chain's CDR3 is CASSRGQGRSTDTQYF. The CDR3 DNA reads TGTGCCAGCAGCCGGGGACAGGGGAGAAGCACAGATACGCAGTATTTT.

J is TRBJ2-3 and V is TRBV24-1, with D perhaps matching TRBD2 (6 bases). The ends were cut back, 4 bases at V and 0 bases at J, with 10 bases in the middle. CDR1 and CDR2 (germline): KGHDR, SFDVKD. CDR3 length: 15 amino acids. CDR3 region: CATSEAGTSTDTQYF. Here the CDR3 DNA reads TGTGCCACCAGTGAAGCGGGCACTAGCACAGATACGCAGTATTTT.

The chain employs TRBV27 and TRBJ1-1; maybe TRBD1 (6 bases). V was trimmed by 5 bases and J by 3 bases, leaving 16 bases between them. The CDR3 is 15 residues long. Per germline, CDR1 MNHEY and CDR2 SMNVEV (reference sequence). CDR3 sequence reads: CASSTDGGRDTEAFF. The DNA of the CDR3 is TGTGCCAGCAGTACGGACGGGGGGCGCGACACTGAAGCTTTCTTT.

This rearrangement joins TRBV9 to TRBJ2-7, with 8 bases identical to TRBD2. J lost 3 bases, V lost 7 bases, and 9 bases had no gene match. This CDR3 contains 14 residues. CDR1 is SGDLS and CDR2 is YYNGEE in the germline V gene. CDR3 sequence reads: CASSMGTSGYEQYF. Written as DNA, the CDR3 is TGTGCCAGCTCTATGGGTACTAGCGGCTACGAGCAGTACTTC. Using reference TRBV9 and TRBJ2-7 for the parts outside the CDR3, the full variable domain is DSGVTQTPKHLITATGQRVTLRCSPRSGDLSVYWYQQSLDQGLQFLIQYYNGEERAKGNILERFSAQQFPDLHSELNLSSLELGDSALYFCASSMGTSGYEQYFGPGTRLTVT.

The chain combines TRBV20-1 with TRBJ1-2; D call uncertain. Germline CDR1 reads DFQATT; CDR2 reads SNEGSKA (reference sequence). V lost 3 bases to trimming and J lost 1 base, with 12 bases between them. CDR3 length equals 14 residues. The CDR3 sequence is CSARITYSNYGYTF. DNA of the CDR3: TGCAGTGCTAGGATTACGTATAGTAACTATGGCTACACCTTC.

The genes are TRBV9 and TRBJ2-5, with 8 bases matching TRBD2. Germline CDR1 reads SGDLS; CDR2 reads YYNGEE. The CDR3 contains 16 residues. V lost 1 base, J lost 3 bases, and 8 bases stayed unmatched. The CDR3 is CASSVSASGLKETQYF. In DNA form, the CDR3 reads TGTGCCAGCAGCGTATCGGCTAGCGGGCTGAAAGAGACCCAGTACTTC.